This TCR beta chain is drawn from a study of blood T cell repertoires in COVID-19 (dated by TCRdb to the early 2020s). With regard to the full study: Collaborator samples came from the United States, Italy and Spain and covered acute and convalescent phases of COVID-19. The material from the prospective study consisted of cDNA or gDNA derived from T cells, B-cell-depleted T cells, or PBMCs. Subjects who had been exposed to COVID-19, were actively infected with it, or had recovered from it provided the deeply sampled blood TCRbeta repertoires that made up the dataset. The repertoires were released in a freely available public database intended as a resource for research on the immune response to SARS-CoV-2. The samples were drawn from two sources: the first 160 participants of the ongoing ImmuneRACE study, and approximately 1,300 subjects contributed by 6 global collaborators. Nearly every sample came with metadata listing a de-identified subject ID, COVID-19 status, age in years and sex. HLA class I and class II types, where available, came from metadata supplied by the sample provider rather than from assay-based typing. The research as a whole found: The quantity of clinical and demographic metadata differed by source and by participant and was supplied without curation.

In Seattle, one collaborating source enrolled patients while the infection was active and tracked those patients longitudinally over the course of disease. Whole blood was collected in K2EDTA tubes by collaborating institutions according to the institutions' own protocols. Collaborator samples were shipped for TCRbeta analysis as frozen whole blood, isolated PBMCs, or DNA extracted from either sample type. TCRbeta CDR3 regions were amplified from genomic DNA using the immunoSEQ Assay, a bias-controlled multiplex PCR. In the source study's methods: Within the assay, amplification of reference gene primers was used to estimate how many nucleated cells each sample contained. Sequence reads were collapsed and filtered to measure the absolute abundance of every unique TCRbeta CDR3 rearrangement. For each sample, productive Simpson clonality was calculated as the square root of Simpson's diversity index over productive rearrangements. TCRdb's version of the immuneACCESS table is confined to in-frame rearrangements and falls short of the full clone set. An unresolved V gene accounts for under half of the shortfall where checked; the remainder is of unknown origin. D and trimming come from the DNA, and the V and J calls and clone size come from that table. A total of some 240,000 clones appear in this sample, 90% of them only once. Under 2.5% of the sample is taken by the ten largest.

As regards this clone: No antigen is known for it. No much larger clone is present one base from it, and per-base qualities are unavailable.

V gives up 1 base and J gives up 6 bases, and the segment between their germline ends measures 22 bases. Inclusive of the bounding cysteine and phenylalanine, the CDR3 is 17 residues long. Only the CDR3 DNA stays, 51 bases, in frame from base 1. Reading the germline V gene gives CDR1 SGHRS and CDR2 YFSETQ. The sequence was obtained from a woman aged 55-70 years with COVID-19, enrolled during active disease. The rearranged chain carries TRBV5-1 and TRBJ1-1; TRBD1 might be the D gene, on 5 matching bases. Input material: peripheral blood. The CDR3 sequence is CASSLTGRVGSGAEAFF. The DNA sequence is as follows: TGCGCCAGCAGCTTGACCGGCAGGGTGGGGTCGGGCGCTGAAGCTTTCTTT.